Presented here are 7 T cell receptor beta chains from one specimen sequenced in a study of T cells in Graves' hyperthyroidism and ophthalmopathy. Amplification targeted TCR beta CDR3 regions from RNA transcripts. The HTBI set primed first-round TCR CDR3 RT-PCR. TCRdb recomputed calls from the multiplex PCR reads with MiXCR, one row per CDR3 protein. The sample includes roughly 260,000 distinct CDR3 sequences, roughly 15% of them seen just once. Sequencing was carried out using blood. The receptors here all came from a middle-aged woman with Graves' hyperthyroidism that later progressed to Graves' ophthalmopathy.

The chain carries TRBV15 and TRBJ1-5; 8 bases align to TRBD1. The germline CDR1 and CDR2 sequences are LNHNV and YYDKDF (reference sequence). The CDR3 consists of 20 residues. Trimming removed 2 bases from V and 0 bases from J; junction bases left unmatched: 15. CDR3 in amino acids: CATSRRRTGYKAYSNQPQHF. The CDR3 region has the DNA TGTGCCACCAGCAGACGTAGGACAGGGTATAAAGCTTATAGCAATCAGCCCCAGCATTTT.

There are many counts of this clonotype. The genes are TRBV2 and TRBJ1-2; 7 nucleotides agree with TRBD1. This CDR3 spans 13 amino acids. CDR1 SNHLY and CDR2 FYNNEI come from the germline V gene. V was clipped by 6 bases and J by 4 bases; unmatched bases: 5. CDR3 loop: CASRGQDRYGYTF. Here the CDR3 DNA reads TGTGCCAGCAGAGGACAGGACCGCTATGGCTACACCTTC. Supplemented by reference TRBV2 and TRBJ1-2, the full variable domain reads EPEVTQTPSHQVTQMGQEVILRCVPISNHLYFYWYRQILGQKVEFLVSFYNNEISEKSEIFDDQFSVERPDGSNFTLKIRSTKLEDSAMYFCASRGQDRYGYTFGSGTRLTVV.

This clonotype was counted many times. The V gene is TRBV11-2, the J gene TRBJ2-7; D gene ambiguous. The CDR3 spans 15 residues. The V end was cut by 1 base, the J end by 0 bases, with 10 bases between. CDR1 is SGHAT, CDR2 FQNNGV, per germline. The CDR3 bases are TGTGCCAGCAGCTTAGTTCGGCCGAGCTCCTACGAGCAGTACTTC. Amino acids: CASSLVRPSSYEQYF.

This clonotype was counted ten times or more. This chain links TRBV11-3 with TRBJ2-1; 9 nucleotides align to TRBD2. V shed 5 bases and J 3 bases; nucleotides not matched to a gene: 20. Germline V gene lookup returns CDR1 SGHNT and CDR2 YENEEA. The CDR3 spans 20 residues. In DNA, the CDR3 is TGTGCCAGCAGCCCAGGGTGGGTAGCGGGAGCTGAGGGCCACTACAATGAGCAGTTCTTC. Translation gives CASSPGWVAGAEGHYNEQFF.

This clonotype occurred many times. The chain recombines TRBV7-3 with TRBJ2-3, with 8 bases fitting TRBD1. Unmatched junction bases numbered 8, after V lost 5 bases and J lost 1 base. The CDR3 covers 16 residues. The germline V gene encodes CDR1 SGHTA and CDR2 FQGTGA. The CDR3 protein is CASSPRTGSGTDTQYF. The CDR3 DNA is TGTGCCAGCAGCCCGAGGACAGGGTCGGGCACAGATACGCAGTATTTT.

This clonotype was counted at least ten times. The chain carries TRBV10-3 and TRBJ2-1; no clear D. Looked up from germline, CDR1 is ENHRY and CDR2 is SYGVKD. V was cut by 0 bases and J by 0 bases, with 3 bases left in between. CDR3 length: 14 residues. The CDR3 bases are TGTGCCATCAGTGAGTCGAACTCCTACAATGAGCAGTTCTTC. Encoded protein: CAISESNSYNEQFF.

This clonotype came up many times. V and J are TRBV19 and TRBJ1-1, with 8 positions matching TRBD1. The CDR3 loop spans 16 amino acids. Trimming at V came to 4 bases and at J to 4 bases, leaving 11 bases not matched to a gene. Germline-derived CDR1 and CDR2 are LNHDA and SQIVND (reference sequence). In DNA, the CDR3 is TGTGCCAGTAGTACGCCGCCCGGACAGGGCGCCACTGAAGCTTTCTTT. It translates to CASSTPPGQGATEAFF.